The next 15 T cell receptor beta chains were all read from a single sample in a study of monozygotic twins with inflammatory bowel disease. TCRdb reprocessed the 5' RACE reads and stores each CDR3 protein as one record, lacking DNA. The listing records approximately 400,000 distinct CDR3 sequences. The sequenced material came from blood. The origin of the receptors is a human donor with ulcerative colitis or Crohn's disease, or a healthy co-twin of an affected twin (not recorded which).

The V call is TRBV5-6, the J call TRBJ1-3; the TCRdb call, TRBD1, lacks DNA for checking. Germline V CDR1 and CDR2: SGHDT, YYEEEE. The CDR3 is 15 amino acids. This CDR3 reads CASSYGQGPGNAIYF.

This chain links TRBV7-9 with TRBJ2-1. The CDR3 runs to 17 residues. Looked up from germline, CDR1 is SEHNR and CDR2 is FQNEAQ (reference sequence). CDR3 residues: CASSKALTGTTYNEQFF.

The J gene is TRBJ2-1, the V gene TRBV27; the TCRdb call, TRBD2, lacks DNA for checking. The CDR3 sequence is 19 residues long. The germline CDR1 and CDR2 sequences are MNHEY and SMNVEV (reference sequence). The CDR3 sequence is CASSLSSSGRRGSYNEQFF.

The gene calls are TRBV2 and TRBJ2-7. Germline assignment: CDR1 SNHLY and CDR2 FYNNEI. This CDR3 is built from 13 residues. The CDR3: CAISTQPLYEQYF.

The CDR3 region is CSASVASTDTQYF. The rearrangement links TRBV20-1 to TRBJ2-3. CDR1 is DFQATT, CDR2 SNEGSKA, per germline (reference sequence). The CDR3 length is 13 residues.

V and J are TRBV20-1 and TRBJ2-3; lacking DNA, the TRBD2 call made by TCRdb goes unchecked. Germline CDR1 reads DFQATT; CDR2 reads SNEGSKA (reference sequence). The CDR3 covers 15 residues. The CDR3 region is CSARTSGRIRDTQYF.

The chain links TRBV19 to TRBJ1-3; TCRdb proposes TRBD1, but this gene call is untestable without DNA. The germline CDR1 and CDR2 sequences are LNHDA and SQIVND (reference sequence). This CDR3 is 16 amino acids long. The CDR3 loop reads CASSTSWDSTGNTIYF. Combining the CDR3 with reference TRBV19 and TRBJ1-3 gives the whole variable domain DGGITQSPKYLFRKEGQNVTLSCEQNLNHDAMYWYRQDPGQGLRLIYYSQIVNDFQKGDIAEGYSVSREKKESFPLTVTSAQKNPTAFYLCASSTSWDSTGNTIYFGEGSWLTVV.

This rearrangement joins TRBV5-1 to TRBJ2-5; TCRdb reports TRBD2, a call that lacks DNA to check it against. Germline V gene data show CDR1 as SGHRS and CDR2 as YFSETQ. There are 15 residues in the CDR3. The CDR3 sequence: CASSPYSGIRETQYF.

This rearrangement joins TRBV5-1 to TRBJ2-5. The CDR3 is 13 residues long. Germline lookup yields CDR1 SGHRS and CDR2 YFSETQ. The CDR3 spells CASSLSSEETQYF.

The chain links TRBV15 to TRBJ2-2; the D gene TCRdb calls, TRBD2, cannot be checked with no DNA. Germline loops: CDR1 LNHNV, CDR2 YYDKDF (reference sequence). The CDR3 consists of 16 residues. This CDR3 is CATKVPGTANTGELFF.

CDR3 amino acids: CASSLVQGEQFF. The chain couples TRBV19 to TRBJ2-1; TCRdb gives TRBD1 as the D gene, but with no DNA this cannot be confirmed. The V gene's germline CDR1 is LNHDA and CDR2 SQIVND (reference sequence). The CDR3 consists of 12 residues.

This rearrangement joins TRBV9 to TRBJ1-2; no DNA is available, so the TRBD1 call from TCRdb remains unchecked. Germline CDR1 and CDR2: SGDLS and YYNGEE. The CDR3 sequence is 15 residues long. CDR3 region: CASSLGQGKNYGYTF.

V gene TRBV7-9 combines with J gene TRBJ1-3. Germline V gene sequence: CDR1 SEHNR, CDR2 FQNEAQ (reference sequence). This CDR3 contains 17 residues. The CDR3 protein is CASSGPSPAGPIDTIYF.

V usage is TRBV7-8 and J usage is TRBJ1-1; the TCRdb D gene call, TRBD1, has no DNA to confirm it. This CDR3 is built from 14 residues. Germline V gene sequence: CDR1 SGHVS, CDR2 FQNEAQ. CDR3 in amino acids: CASSSGRKNTEAFF.

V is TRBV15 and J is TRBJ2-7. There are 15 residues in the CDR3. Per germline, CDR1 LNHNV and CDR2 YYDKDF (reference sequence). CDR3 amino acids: CATSRVAARSYEQYF.